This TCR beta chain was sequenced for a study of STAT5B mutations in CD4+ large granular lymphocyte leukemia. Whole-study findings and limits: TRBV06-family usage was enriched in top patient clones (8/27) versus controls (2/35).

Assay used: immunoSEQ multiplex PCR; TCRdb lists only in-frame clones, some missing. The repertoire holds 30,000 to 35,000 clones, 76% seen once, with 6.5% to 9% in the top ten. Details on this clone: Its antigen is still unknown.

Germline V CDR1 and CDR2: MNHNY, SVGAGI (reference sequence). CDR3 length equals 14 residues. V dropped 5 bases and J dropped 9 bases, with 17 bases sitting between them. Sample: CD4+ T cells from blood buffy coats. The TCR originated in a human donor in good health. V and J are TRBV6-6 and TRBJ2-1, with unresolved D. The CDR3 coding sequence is TGTGCCAGCAGTACCCTGGGATTGAGCTCTGAGCAGTTCTTC. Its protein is CASSTLGLSSEQFF.